This T cell receptor (beta chain) was retrieved from a study of control samples from healthy donors and cancer patients. The method was immunoSEQ multiplex PCR; TCRdb's version includes in-frame clones alone and lacks a portion of them. The repertoire holds 150,000 to 160,000 clones, with around 95% as singletons. The CDR3 is 17 amino acids. The germline gives CDR1 SGHVS, CDR2 FNYEAQ. Trimming removed 6 bases at V and 0 bases at J, with 15 bases between. Sequencing used blood. The sequence came from a man aged 35-49 years in good health. This sequence joins TRBV7-6 and TRBJ1-6, with D maybe TRBD1 (5 bases). In DNA form, the CDR3 reads TGTGCCAGCAGTCGGGGGGGGGTCTACTCCTATAATTCACCCCTCCACTTT. Protein: CASSRGGVYSYNSPLHF.